The 15 T cell receptor beta chains below were found in one sample sequenced in a study of shared clonotypes between healthy human individuals. Assay used: immunoSEQ multiplex PCR; TCRdb lists only in-frame clones, some missing. The sample includes around 1.5 million clones, roughly 98% of them seen just once. The sequenced material came from naive CD4+ T cells sorted from blood. The sample's subset: CD45RA+ positively selected. The source is a man in his thirties or forties in good health.

This chain links TRBV10-3 with TRBJ2-5; D is perhaps TRBD1 (6 bases). Germline values: CDR1 ENHRY, CDR2 SYGVKD. CDR3 size: 16 residues. V dropped 4 bases and J dropped 2 bases, with 17 bases sitting between them. The CDR3 DNA reads TGTGCCATCAGTGGAGCAGGGACAACAACGCAAGAGACCCAGTACTTC. This codes for CAISGAGTTTQETQYF.

The chain uses TRBV5-1 and TRBJ2-7; no clear D gene. The CDR3 is made up of 13 amino acids. The V end lost 5 bases, the J end lost 0 bases, and 9 bases lay between the germline ends. Looked up from germline, CDR1 is SGHRS and CDR2 is YFSETQ. The CDR3 spells CASRSDTSYEQYF. CDR3 DNA sequence: TGCGCCAGCAGGTCCGATACCTCCTACGAGCAGTACTTC.

The rearrangement joins TRBV11-2 to TRBJ2-3; D gene ambiguous. The V and J ends lost 0 bases and 3 bases respectively, with 16 bases between them. The germline gives CDR1 SGHAT, CDR2 FQNNGV. The CDR3 sequence is 17 residues long. The CDR3 nucleotides are TGTGCCAGCAGCTTAGATTTATTGCCGTCTTTGACAGATACGCAGTATTTT. Amino acid sequence: CASSLDLLPSLTDTQYF.

The rearrangement joins TRBV9 to TRBJ2-5, with 7 bases aligning to TRBD2. From germline, CDR1 is SGDLS and CDR2 YYNGEE. The CDR3 length is 15 residues. The J segment lost 4 bases and the V segment lost 4 bases, leaving 10 bases of the junction unmatched. Here the CDR3 DNA reads TGTGCCAGCAGCCCCCAGGCGGGAGTGGCAGAGACCCAGTACTTC. Its translation is CASSPQAGVAETQYF.

This clone was counted between two and nine times. The rearrangement uses TRBV28 and TRBJ1-2; no firm D call. Trimming removed 2 bases at V and 6 bases at J, with 4 bases between. The CDR3 runs to 11 residues. Looked up from germline, CDR1 is MDHEN and CDR2 is SYDVKM. The CDR3 DNA sequence: TGTGCCAGCAGTTTAAAGGATGGCTACACCTTC. This gives the protein CASSLKDGYTF.

The genes are TRBV28 and TRBJ1-2; D is unresolved. The CDR3 has 13 residues. Germline V gives CDR1 MDHEN, CDR2 SYDVKM. Trimming shortened V by 7 bases and J by 4 bases, and 13 bases separated the two germline ends. The CDR3: CASTQVFLYGYTF. As DNA, the CDR3 is TGTGCCAGCACCCAGGTTTTCCTCTATGGCTACACCTTC.

The gene calls are TRBV6-1 and TRBJ2-2, with D perhaps matching TRBD1 (5 bases). Deletions cut 4 bases from V and 5 bases from J, with 8 bases between. From germline, CDR1 is MNHNS and CDR2 SASEGT. CDR3 length: 13 residues. CDR3 sequence (DNA): TGTGCCAGCAGTGCCTACAGGACCGGGGAGCTGTTTTTT. As protein: CASSAYRTGELFF.

Here the CDR3 reads CASSPAGLAGWETQYF. DNA for the CDR3: TGTGCCAGCAGCCCCGCCGGACTAGCGGGGTGGGAGACCCAGTACTTC. The chain uses TRBV7-3 and TRBJ2-5; 12 positions match TRBD2. The V and J ends lost 5 bases and 5 bases, in that order; junction bases with no gene match: 9. CDR1 and CDR2 from the germline V gene are SGHTA and FQGTGA. There are 16 residues in the CDR3. Full variable domain (missing parts from reference TRBV7-3 and TRBJ2-5): GAGVSQTPSNKVTEKGKYVELRCDPISGHTALYWYRQSLGQGPEFLIYFQGTGAADDSGLPNDRFFAVRPEGSVSTLKIQRTERGDSAVYLCASSPAGLAGWETQYFGPGTRLLVL.

V is TRBV6-5 and J is TRBJ2-2; a weak D match, TRBD2 (6 bases). This CDR3 is 14 amino acids long. Germline CDR1 MNHEY, CDR2 SVGAGI. Trimming took off 5 bases at V and 7 bases at J, with 14 bases between the two ends. CDR3 coding DNA: TGTGCCAGCAGTCAGTCGGGAGTTCACGGGGAGCTGTTTTTT. Protein product: CASSQSGVHGELFF.

The V call is TRBV7-3, the J call TRBJ2-3; D not resolved. CDR1 and CDR2 (germline): SGHTA, FQGTGA. This CDR3 is 14 amino acids long. V lost 8 bases to trimming and J lost 2 bases, with 14 bases between them. CDR3 residues: CASGRVRVTDTQYF. The DNA for the CDR3 is TGTGCCAGCGGTCGGGTCCGGGTCACAGATACGCAGTATTTT.

This clone came up once. The rearrangement links TRBV10-2 to TRBJ2-1, with D possibly matching TRBD1 (8 bases). Trimming pared 1 base from V and 4 bases from J, leaving 23 bases between. CDR3 length: 19 residues. The germline V gene has CDR1 WSHSY and CDR2 SAAADI. The CDR3 region is CASSEFGTGPGRGYNEQFF. As DNA, the CDR3 is TGCGCCAGCAGTGAGTTCGGGACAGGACCAGGGAGGGGGTACAATGAGCAGTTCTTC.

The V call is TRBV27, the J call TRBJ2-6; maybe TRBD1 (6 bases). V dropped 4 bases and J dropped 0 bases, with 13 bases sitting between them. CDR3 length equals 17 residues. CDR1 and CDR2 from the germline V gene are MNHEY and SMNVEV (reference sequence). CDR3 nucleotides: TGTGCCAGCAGTTACAGGGTTCCATTCTCTGGGGCCAACGTCCTGACTTTC. Translating it yields CASSYRVPFSGANVLTF.

This chain connects TRBV18 to TRBJ1-2; D is perhaps TRBD1 (5 bases). V shed 2 bases and J shed 3 bases, with 10 bases lying between them. Germline V gives CDR1 KGHSH, CDR2 LQKENI. The CDR3 is made up of 14 amino acids. CDR3: CASSPILGDYGYTF. The CDR3 DNA follows: TGTGCCAGCTCACCAATATTGGGGGACTATGGCTACACCTTC.

The V and J genes are TRBV6-5 and TRBJ2-7; perhaps TRBD1 as D (6 bases). This CDR3 is 13 amino acids long. V shed 6 bases and J shed 6 bases, with 15 bases lying between them. Germline CDR1 MNHEY, CDR2 SVGAGI. CDR3 sequence (DNA): TGTGCCAGCAGGCCTAGGACAGTCCGCGAGCAGTACTTC. It translates to CASRPRTVREQYF.

V and J are TRBV5-1 and TRBJ2-7; D is ambiguous. The V end was cut by 4 bases, the J end by 3 bases, with 11 bases between. Germline V gene data show CDR1 as SGHRS and CDR2 as YFSETQ. CDR3 length: 13 residues. The CDR3 protein is CASSVNLYYEQYF. Written as DNA, the CDR3 is TGCGCCAGCAGCGTCAACCTCTACTACGAGCAGTACTTC. The whole variable domain, remainder taken from reference TRBV5-1 and TRBJ2-7, is KAGVTQTPRYLIKTRGQQVTLSCSPISGHRSVSWYQQTPGQGLQFLFEYFSETQRNKGNFPGRFSGRQFSNSRSEMNVSTLELGDSALYLCASSVNLYYEQYFGPGTRLTVT.